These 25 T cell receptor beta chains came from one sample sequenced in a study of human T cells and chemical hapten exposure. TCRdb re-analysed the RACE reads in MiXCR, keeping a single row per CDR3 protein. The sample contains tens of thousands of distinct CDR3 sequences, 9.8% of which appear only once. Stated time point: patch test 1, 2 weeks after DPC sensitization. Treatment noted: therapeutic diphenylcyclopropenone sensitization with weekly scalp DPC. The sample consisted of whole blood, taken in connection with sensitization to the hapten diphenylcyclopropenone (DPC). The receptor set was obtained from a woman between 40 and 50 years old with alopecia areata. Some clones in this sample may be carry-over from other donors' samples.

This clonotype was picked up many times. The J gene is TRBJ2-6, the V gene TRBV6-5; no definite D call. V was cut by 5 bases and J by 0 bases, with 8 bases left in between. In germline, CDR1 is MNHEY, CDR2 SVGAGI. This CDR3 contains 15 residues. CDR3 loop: CASSGLSSGANVLTF. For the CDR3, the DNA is TGTGCCAGCAGTGGATTAAGCTCTGGGGCCAACGTCCTGACTTTC.

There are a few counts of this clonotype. Written as DNA, the CDR3 is TGTGCCAGTTGGGGACGCGGCACAGATACGCAGTATTTT. This translates into CASWGRGTDTQYF. This chain joins TRBV2 and TRBJ2-3; D assignment may be TRBD1 or TRBD2 (5 bases each). The V gene's germline CDR1 is SNHLY and CDR2 FYNNEI. The CDR3 spans 13 residues. V lost 9 bases to trimming and J lost 1 base, with 11 bases between them.

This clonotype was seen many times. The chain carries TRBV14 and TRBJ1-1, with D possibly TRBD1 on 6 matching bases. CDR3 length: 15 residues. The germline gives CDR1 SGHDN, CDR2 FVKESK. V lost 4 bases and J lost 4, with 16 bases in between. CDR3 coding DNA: TGTGCCAGCAGCCCGATGGGGGCCGGGGGCACTGAAGCTTTCTTT. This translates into CASSPMGAGGTEAFF.

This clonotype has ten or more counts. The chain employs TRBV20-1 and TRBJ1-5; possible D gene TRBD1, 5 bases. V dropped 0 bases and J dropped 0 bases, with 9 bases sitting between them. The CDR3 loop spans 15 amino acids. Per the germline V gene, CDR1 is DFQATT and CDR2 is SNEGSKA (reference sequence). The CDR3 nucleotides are TGCAGTGCTAGAGAGGAAGGGGTTAGCAATCAGCCCCAGCATTTT. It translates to CSAREEGVSNQPQHF.

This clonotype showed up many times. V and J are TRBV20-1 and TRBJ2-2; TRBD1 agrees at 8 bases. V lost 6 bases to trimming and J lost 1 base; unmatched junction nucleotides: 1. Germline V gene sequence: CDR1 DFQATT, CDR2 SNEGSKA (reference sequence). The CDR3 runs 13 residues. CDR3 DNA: TGCAGTGCCGACAGGGGGAACACCGGGGAGCTGTTTTTT. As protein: CSADRGNTGELFF.

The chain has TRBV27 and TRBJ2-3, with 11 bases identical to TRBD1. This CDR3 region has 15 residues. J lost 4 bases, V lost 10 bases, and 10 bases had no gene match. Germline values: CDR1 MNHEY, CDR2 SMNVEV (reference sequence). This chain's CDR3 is CATLPWTGGADTQYF. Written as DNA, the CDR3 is TGTGCCACCCTACCCTGGACAGGGGGCGCAGATACGCAGTATTTT.

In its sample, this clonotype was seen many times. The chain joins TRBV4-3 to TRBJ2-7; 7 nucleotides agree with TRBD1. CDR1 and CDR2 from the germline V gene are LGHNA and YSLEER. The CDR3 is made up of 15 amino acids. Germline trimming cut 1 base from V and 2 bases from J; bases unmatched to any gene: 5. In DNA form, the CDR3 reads TGCGCCAGCAGCCAAGGGACAGGATACCCCTACGAGCAGTACTTC. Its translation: CASSQGTGYPYEQYF.

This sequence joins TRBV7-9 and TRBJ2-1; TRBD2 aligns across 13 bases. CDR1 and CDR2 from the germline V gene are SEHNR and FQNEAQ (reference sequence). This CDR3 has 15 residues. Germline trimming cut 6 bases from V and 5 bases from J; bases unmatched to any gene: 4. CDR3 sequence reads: CASRQLAGGHNEQFF. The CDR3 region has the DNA TGTGCCAGCAGACAACTAGCGGGGGGGCACAATGAGCAGTTCTTC. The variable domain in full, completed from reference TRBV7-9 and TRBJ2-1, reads DTGVSQNPRHKITKRGQNVTFRCDPISEHNRLYWYRQTLGQGPEFLTYFQNEAQLEKSRLLSDRFSAERPKGSFSTLEIQRTEQGDSAMYLCASRQLAGGHNEQFFGPGTRLTVL.

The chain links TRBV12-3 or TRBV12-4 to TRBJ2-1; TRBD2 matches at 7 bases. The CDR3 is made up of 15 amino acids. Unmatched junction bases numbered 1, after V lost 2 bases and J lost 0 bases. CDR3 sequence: CASSLRDYSYNEQFF. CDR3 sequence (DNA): TGTGCCAGCAGTTTAAGGGACTACTCCTACAATGAGCAGTTCTTC.

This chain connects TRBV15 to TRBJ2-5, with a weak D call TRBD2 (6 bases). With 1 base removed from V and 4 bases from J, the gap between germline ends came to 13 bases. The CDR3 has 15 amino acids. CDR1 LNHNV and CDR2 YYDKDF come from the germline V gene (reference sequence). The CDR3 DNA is TGTGCCACCAGCAGAGGCCTAGCGAAGGGAGAGACCCAGTACTTC. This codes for CATSRGLAKGETQYF.

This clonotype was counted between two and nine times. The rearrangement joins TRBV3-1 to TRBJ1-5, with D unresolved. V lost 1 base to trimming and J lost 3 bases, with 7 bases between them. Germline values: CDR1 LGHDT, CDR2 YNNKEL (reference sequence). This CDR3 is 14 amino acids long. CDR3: CASSQGTANQPQHF. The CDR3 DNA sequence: TGTGCCAGCAGCCAAGGCACAGCCAATCAGCCCCAGCATTTT.

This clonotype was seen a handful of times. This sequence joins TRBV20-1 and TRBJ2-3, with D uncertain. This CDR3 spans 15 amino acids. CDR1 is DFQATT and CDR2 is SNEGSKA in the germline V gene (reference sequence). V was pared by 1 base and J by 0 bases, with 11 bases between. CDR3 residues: CSARGGRFSTDTQYF. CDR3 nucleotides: TGCAGTGCTAGAGGCGGACGATTTAGCACAGATACGCAGTATTTT.

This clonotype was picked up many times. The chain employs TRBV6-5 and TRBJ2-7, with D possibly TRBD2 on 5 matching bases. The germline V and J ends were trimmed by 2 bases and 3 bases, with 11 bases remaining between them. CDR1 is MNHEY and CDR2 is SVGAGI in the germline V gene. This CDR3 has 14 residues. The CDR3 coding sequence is TGTGCCAGCAGTTACGCCCGACGGGACTACGAGCAGTACTTC. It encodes CASSYARRDYEQYF.

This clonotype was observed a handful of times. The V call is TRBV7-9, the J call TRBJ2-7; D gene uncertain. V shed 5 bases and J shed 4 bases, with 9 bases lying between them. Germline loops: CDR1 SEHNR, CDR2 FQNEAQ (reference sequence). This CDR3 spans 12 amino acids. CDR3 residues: CASSRDVYEQYF. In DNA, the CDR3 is TGTGCCAGCAGCCGCGACGTGTACGAGCAGTACTTC. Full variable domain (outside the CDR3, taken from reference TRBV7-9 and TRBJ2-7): DTGVSQNPRHKITKRGQNVTFRCDPISEHNRLYWYRQTLGQGPEFLTYFQNEAQLEKSRLLSDRFSAERPKGSFSTLEIQRTEQGDSAMYLCASSRDVYEQYFGPGTRLTVT.

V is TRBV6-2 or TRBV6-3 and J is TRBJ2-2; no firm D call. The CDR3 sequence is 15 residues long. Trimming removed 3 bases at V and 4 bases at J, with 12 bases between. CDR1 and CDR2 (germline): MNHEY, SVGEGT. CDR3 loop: CASSYFGPRTGELFF. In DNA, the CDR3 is TGTGCCAGCAGTTATTTCGGGCCCCGCACCGGGGAGCTGTTTTTT.

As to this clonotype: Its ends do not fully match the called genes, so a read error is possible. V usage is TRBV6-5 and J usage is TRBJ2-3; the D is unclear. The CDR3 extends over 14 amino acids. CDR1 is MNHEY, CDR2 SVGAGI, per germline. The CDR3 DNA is TGTGACAGCATCTCCCGATTTGGGGCAGATACGCAGTATTTT. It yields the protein CDSISRFGADTQYF.

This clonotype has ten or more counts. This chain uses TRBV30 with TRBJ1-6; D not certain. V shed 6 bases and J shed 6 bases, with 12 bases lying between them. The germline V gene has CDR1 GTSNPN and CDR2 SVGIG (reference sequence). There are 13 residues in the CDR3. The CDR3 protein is CACPGSSNSPLHF. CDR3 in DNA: TGTGCCTGCCCGGGCAGCTCTAATTCACCCCTCCACTTT.

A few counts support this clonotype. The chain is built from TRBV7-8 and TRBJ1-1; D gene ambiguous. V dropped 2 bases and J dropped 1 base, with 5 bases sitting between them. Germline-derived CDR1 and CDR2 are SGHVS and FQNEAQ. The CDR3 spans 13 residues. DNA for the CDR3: TGTGCCAGCAGCTTAAATGGGAACACTGAAGCTTTCTTT. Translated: CASSLNGNTEAFF.

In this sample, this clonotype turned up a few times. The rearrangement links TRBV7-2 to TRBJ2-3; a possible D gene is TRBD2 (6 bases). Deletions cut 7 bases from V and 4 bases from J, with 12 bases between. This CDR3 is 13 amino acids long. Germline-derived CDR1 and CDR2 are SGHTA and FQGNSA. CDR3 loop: CASTLLAADTQYF. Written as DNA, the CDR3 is TGTGCCAGCACCCTCTTAGCGGCAGATACGCAGTATTTT.

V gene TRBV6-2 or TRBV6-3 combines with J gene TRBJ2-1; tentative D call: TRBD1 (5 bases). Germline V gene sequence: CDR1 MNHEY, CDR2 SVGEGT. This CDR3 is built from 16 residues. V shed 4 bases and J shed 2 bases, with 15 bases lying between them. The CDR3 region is CASSLGLLGAYNEQFF. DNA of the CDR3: TGTGCCAGCAGTTTGGGGCTTTTAGGGGCCTACAATGAGCAGTTCTTC.

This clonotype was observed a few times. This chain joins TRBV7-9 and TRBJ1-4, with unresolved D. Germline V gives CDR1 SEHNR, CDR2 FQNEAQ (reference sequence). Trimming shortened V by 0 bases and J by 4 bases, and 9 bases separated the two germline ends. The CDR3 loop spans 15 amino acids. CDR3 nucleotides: TGTGCCAGCAGCTTAGCTCGATCCTTTAATGAAAAACTGTTTTTT. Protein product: CASSLARSFNEKLFF.

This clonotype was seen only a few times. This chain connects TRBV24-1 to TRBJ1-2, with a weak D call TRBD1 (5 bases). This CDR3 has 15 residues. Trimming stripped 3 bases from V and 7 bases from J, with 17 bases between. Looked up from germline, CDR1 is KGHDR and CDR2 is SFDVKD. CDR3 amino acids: CATSDPARDPSGYTF. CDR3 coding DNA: TGTGCCACCAGTGATCCCGCCAGGGACCCTAGTGGCTACACCTTC.

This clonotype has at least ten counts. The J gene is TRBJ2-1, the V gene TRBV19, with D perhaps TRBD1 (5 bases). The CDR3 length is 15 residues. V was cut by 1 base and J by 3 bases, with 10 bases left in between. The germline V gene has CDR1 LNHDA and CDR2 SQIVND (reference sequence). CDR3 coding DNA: TGTGCCAGTAGTATAGGGGCAGGGAACTACAATGAGCAGTTCTTC. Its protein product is CASSIGAGNYNEQFF.

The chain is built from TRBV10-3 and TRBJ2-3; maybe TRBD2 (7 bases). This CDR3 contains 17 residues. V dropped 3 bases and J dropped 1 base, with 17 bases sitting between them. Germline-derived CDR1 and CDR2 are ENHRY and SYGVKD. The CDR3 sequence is CAISDHQRGAGTDTQYF. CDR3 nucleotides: TGTGCCATCAGTGACCACCAACGGGGGGCCGGCACAGATACGCAGTATTTT.

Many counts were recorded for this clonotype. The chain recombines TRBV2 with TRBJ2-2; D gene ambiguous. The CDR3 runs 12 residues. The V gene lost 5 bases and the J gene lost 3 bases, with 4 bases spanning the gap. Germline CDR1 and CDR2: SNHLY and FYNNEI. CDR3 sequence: CASSRDTGELFF. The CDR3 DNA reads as TGTGCCAGCAGTCGTGACACCGGGGAGCTGTTTTTT.